A single T cell receptor (beta chain) is shown here with its context. What it binds is unknown. Use of 60 Vbeta and 13 Jbeta primers characterized the PCR. TCRdb keeps only in-frame clones here, not all; method: immunoSEQ multiplex PCR. The table lists around 99,000 clones, almost 75% of them singletons. The entry originates in a study of cytomegalovirus exposure and HLA in healthy donors. Overall study findings and caveats: What a later analysis showed was that several of the most significant clusters appeared linked to common viral pathogens.

Germline CDR1 and CDR2: LGHNA and YNFKEQ. The CDR3 spans 14 residues. J was trimmed by 8 bases and V by 1 base; bases with no gene match: 7. This chain links TRBV4-2 with TRBJ1-2; TRBD1 matches 7 bases. The clonotype originates from a man aged 40-49 years in good health and CMV-seronegative. The sample was PBMCs. DNA for the CDR3: TGTGCCAGCAGCCAAGGGAGACAGGGAAACGGCTACACCTTC. Translation: CASSQGRQGNGYTF.